By share, the clone carrying this TCR beta chain counts as medium-sized. Its cognate antigen is unknown. This specimen comes from a study of metastatic and nonmetastatic thyroid tumors. Study context: The study looked at repertoires side by side in blood and in tumor or nodule tissue from malignant and benign thyroid patients. Whole-study results and caveats: In blood and tumor, TCR beta diversity was reportedly significantly higher in malignant thyroid tumors than in benign nodules.

In the original workflow: CDR3 differences across clinicopathological groups were used to build a distant-metastasis classifier for papillary thyroid cancer. TCRdb re-called the PCR reads with MiXCR. TCRdb's processing, not the authors' own work, is the source of the V and J calls. The sample shows roughly 9,500 clones, around 28% of them seen only once. The CDR3 spans 18 residues. J gave up 4 bases and V 4 bases, and 8 bases lay outside the gene matches. Germline values: CDR1 LNHDA, CDR2 SQIVND (reference sequence). Every patient was untreated before thyroid surgery. Input material: tumor tissue. The origin of this receptor is a female donor with papillary thyroid cancer or a benign thyroid nodule (not recorded which). Some clones in this sample may be carry-over from other donors' samples. J is TRBJ2-2 and V is TRBV19; 14 nucleotides match TRBD2. CDR3 loop: CASSRRLAGGSGTGELFF. The DNA of the CDR3 is TGTGCCAGTAGTAGAAGACTAGCGGGAGGGTCGGGCACCGGGGAGCTGTTTTTT. Variable domain in full (rest from reference TRBV19 and TRBJ2-2): DGGITQSPKYLFRKEGQNVTLSCEQNLNHDAMYWYRQDPGQGLRLIYYSQIVNDFQKGDIAEGYSVSREKKESFPLTVTSAQKNPTAFYLCASSRRLAGGSGTGELFFGEGSRLTVL.